This T cell receptor (beta chain) is drawn from a study of T cell repertoires in cytomegalovirus infection. For the study at large: HLA-B-restricted CMV epitopes that are well studied, plus recently identified HLA-C-restricted ones, were used by the study. Based on public TCR beta signatures, there were indications of CMV infection and of a matching HLA type. Findings and caveats of the study: Summed frequency of shared TCR beta families picked out CMV carriers who also had the relevant HLA. The response measured ex vivo was dominated by TCR beta clonotypes (HLA-C-restricted and CMV-specific).

A single record per CDR3 protein comes from TCRdb applying MiXCR to the reads. The profile covers 250,000 to 300,000 distinct CDR3 sequences, with less than 25% appearing a single time and about 21% taken by the ten largest. The CDR3 is 17 amino acids. With 5 bases removed from V and 1 base from J, the gap between germline ends came to 20 bases. In germline, CDR1 is SGHNT, CDR2 YENEEA. This clonotype was seen ten or more times. The antigen is not known. The source material was cultured PBMCs, sampled from culture after CMV antigen stimulation. This receptor was obtained from a human donor in good health (CMV status not recorded). Some clones in this sample may be carry-over from other donors' samples. The chain has TRBV11-3 and TRBJ1-1; the D is unclear. CDR3 coding DNA: TGTGCCAGCAGCCCCCGTTGGACGGAGTCCCCGAACACTGAAGCTTTCTTT. Translated: CASSPRWTESPNTEAFF.